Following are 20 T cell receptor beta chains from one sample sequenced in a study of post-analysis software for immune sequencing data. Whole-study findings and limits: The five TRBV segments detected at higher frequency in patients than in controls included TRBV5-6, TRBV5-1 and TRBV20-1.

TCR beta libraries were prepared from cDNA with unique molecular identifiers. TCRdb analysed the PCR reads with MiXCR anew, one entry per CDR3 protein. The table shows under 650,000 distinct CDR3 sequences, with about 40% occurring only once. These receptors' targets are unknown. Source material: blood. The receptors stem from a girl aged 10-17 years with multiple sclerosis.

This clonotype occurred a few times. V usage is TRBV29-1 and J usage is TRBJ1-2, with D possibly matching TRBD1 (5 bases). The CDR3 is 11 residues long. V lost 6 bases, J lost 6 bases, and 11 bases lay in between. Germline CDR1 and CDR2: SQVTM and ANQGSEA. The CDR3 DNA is TGCAGCGTCGGGACTTTAAATGGCTACACCTTC. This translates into CSVGTLNGYTF.

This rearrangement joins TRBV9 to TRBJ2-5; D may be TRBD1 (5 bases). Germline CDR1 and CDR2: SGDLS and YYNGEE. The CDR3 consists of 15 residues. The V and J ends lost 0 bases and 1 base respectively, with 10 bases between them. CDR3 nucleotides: TGTGCCAGCAGCGTAGTCCAGGGTCCCCAAGAGACCCAGTACTTC. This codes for CASSVVQGPQETQYF.

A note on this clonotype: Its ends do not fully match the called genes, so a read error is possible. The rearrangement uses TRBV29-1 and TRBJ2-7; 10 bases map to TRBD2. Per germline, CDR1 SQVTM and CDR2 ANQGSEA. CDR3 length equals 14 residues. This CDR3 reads CGVEGTSEINEQYF. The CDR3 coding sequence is TGCGGCGTGGAAGGGACTAGCGAGATCAACGAGCAGTACTTC.

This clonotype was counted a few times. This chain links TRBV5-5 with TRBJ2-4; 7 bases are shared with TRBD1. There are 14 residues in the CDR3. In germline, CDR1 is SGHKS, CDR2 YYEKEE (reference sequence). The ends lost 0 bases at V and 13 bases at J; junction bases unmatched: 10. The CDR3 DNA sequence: TGTGCCAGCAGCTTGGTGGGACAGTTTACGGGGCAGTACTTC. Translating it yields CASSLVGQFTGQYF.

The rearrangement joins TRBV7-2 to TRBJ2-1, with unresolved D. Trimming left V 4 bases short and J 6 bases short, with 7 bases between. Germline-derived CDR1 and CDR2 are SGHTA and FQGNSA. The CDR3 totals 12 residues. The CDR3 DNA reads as TGTGCCAGCAGCTCCTACCTCAATGAGCAGTTCTTC. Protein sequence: CASSSYLNEQFF.

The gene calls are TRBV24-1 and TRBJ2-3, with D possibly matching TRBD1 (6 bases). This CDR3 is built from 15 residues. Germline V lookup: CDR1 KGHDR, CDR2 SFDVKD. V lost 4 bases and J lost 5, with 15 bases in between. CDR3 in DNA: TGTGCCACCAGTGAAGCTACAGGGAATCAAGATACGCAGTATTTT. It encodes CATSEATGNQDTQYF.

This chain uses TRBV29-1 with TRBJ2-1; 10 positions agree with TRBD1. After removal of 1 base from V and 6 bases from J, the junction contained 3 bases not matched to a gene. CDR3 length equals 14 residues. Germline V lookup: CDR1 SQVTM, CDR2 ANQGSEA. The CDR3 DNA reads TGCAGCGTTGAAGGGACAGGGGGTTCCAATGAGCAGTTCTTC. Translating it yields CSVEGTGGSNEQFF.

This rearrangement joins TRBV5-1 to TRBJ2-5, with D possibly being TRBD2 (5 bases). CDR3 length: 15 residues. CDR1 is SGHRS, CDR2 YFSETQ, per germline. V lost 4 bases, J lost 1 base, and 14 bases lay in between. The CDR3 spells CASSRAREPQETQYF. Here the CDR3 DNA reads TGCGCCAGCAGCCGAGCCCGGGAACCCCAAGAGACCCAGTACTTC.

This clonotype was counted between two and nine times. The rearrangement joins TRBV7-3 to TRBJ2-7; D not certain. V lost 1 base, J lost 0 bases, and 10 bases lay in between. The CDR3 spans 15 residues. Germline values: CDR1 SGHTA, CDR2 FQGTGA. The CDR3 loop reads CASSLMGSSSYEQYF. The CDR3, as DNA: TGTGCCAGCAGCTTAATGGGGTCTAGCTCCTACGAGCAGTACTTC.

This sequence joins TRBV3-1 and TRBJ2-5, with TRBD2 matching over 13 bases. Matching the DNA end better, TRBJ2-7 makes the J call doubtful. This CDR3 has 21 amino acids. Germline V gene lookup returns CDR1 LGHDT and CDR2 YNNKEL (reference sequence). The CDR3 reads CASSQDQGSTSGRLFGYEQYF. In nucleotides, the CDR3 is TGTGCCAGCAGCCAAGATCAAGGGTCGACTAGCGGGAGGCTTTTTGGCTACGAGCAGTACTTC.

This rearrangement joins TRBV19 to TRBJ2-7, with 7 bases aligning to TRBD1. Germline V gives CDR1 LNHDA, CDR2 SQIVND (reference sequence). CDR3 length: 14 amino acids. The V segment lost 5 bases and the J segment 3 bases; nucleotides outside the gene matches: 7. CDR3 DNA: TGTGCCAGTAGTGTCGGGACAGTGAGCTACGAGCAGTACTTC. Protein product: CASSVGTVSYEQYF.

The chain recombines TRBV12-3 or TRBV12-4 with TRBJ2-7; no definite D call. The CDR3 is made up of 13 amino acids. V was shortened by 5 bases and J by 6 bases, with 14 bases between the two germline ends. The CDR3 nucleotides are TGTGCCAGCAGTCCTCTAGGACCCTTCGAGCAGTACTTC. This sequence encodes CASSPLGPFEQYF.

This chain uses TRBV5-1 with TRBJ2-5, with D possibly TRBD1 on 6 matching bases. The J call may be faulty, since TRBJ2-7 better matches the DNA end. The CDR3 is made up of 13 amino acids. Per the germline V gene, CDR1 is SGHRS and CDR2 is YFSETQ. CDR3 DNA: TGCGCCAGCAGAGCAGAAACAGGGTACGAGCAGTACTTC. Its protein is CASRAETGYEQYF.

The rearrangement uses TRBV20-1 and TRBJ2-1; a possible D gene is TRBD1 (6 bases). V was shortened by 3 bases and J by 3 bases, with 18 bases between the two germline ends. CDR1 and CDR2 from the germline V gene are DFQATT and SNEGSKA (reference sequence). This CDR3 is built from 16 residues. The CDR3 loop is CSASNRQAILYNEQFF. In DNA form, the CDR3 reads TGCAGTGCTAGCAACAGACAGGCGATACTCTACAATGAGCAGTTCTTC.

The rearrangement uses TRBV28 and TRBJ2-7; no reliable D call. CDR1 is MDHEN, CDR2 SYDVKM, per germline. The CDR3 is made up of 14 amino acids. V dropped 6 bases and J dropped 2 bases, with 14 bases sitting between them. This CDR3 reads CASRSETATYEQYF. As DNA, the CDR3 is TGTGCCAGCAGGTCCGAGACGGCTACCTACGAGCAGTACTTC.

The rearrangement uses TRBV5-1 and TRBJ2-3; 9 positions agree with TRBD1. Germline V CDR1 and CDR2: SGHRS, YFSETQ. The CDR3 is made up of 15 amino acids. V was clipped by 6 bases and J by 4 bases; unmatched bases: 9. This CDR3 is CASNLQGARADTQYF. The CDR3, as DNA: TGCGCCAGCAACCTACAGGGGGCGCGAGCAGATACGCAGTATTTT.

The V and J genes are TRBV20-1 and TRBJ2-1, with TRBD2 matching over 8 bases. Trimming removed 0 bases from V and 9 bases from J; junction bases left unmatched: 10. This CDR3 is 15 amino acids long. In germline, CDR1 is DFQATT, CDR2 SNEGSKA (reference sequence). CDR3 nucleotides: TGCAGTGCTAGAGATCCAGCGGGGGCCCCCTCTGAGCAGTTCTTC. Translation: CSARDPAGAPSEQFF.

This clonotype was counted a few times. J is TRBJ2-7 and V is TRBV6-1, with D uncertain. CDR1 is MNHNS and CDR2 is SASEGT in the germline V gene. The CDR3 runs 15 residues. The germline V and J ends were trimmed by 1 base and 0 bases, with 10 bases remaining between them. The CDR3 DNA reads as TGTGCCAGCAGTGAAGAGGCGGCTAGCTCCTACGAGCAGTACTTC. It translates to CASSEEAASSYEQYF.

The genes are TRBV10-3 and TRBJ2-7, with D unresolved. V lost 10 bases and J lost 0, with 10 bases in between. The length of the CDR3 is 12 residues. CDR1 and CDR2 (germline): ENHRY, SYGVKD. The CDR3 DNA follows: TGTGCCACAGAAGAGAGCTCCTACGAGCAGTACTTC. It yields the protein CATEESSYEQYF.

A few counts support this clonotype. The chain's CDR3 is CASQGTVQETQYF. CDR3 sequence (DNA): TGCGCCAGCCAAGGGACAGTCCAAGAGACCCAGTACTTC. The genes are TRBV10-1 and TRBJ2-5, with TRBD1 matching 7 bases. CDR1 is WNHNN, CDR2 SYGVQD, per germline (reference sequence). Losses at the gene ends were 8 bases for V and 1 base for J; bases not matched to a gene: 4. There are 13 residues in the CDR3.